Here is one TCR beta chain with its context. Assay: immunoSEQ multiplex PCR; the TCRdb copy retains only in-frame clones and omits some. The table includes over 120,000 clones, 85% to 95% detected once. V was pared by 3 bases and J by 4 bases, with 9 bases between. The CDR3 is 13 residues long. Germline V CDR1 and CDR2: SEHNR, FQNEAQ (reference sequence). The data are from a study of control samples from healthy donors and cancer patients. This rearrangement joins TRBV7-9 to TRBJ1-1; D remains ambiguous. The source material was PBMCs. The source of this sequence is a man in his sixties with colorectal cancer. The CDR3 nucleotides read TGTGCCAGCAGCTTGGGGATCGGCACTGAAGCTTTCTTT. Encoded protein: CASSLGIGTEAFF.